This T cell receptor (beta chain) was identified during a study of blood T cell repertoires in COVID-19 (dated by TCRdb to 2018 to 2021). About the full investigation: Collaborator samples came from the United States, Italy and Spain and covered acute and convalescent phases of COVID-19. The material from the prospective study consisted of cDNA or gDNA derived from T cells, B-cell-depleted T cells, or PBMCs. The dataset comprised deeply sampled blood TCRbeta repertoires from subjects exposed to, actively infected with, or recovered from COVID-19. The repertoires were released in a freely available public database meant as a resource for research on the immune response to SARS-CoV-2. Samples were obtained from the ongoing ImmuneRACE study (first 160 participants) and from over 1,000 subjects provided by 6 global collaborators. A de-identified subject ID, COVID-19 status, age in years and sex were almost always included in the sample metadata. Where available, HLA class I and class II types were taken from metadata supplied by the sample provider and were not determined by assay-based typing.

Whole blood was collected in K2EDTA tubes by collaborating institutions according to the institutions' own protocols. For TCRbeta analysis, collaborators shipped samples as frozen whole blood, isolated PBMCs, or DNA extracted from either of those sample types. The CDR3 has 15 amino acids, counting the end cysteine and phenylalanine. CDR3 DNA is the only sequence kept; it has 45 bases, read in frame from the first base. The CDR1 and CDR2 encoded by the germline V gene are MNHNS and SASEGT. V and J lose 4 bases and 0 bases, and a span of 10 bases separates them. What the authors observed across the whole study: How much clinical and demographic metadata was included differed by source and by participant, and the metadata was provided uncurated.

As regards this clone: Its antigen target is currently unknown. No quality values exist for individual bases; no much larger clone is one base distant.

TCRbeta CDR3 regions were amplified from genomic DNA using the immunoSEQ Assay, a bias-controlled multiplex PCR. From the authors' description of their analysis: Nucleated cell counts per sample were estimated from amplification of reference gene primers within the assay. To quantify the absolute abundance of each unique TCRbeta CDR3 rearrangement, sequence reads were collapsed and filtered. Productive Simpson clonality was computed per sample as the square root of Simpson's diversity index over productive rearrangements. Drawn from immuneACCESS, this table holds only the in-frame rearrangements with V and J called that TCRdb kept. Clones are partly lost; checked studies trace under half to an unresolved V gene and leave the rest unexplained. Clonal size and the V and J genes are those of that table, whereas D and trimming came from the DNA. This sample lists roughly 200,000 clones; about 77% were detected once. The ten biggest clones cover approximately 3% of the sample.

The sample taken for sequencing was peripheral blood. This TCR was recovered from a woman older than 75 with active or convalescent COVID-19. Recombination connected TRBV6-1 to TRBJ1-5, with the D segment identity uncertain. The CDR3 here reads CASSVQTDSNQPQHF. The nucleotide sequence reads TGTGCCAGCAGTGTACAGACCGATAGCAATCAGCCCCAGCATTTT.